A selection of T cell receptor beta chains follows, all from one sample in a study of regulatory T cells in long-lasting Graves disease. One entry per CDR3 protein results from TCRdb running MiXCR on the multiplex PCR reads. The sample records approximately 380,000 distinct CDR3 sequences, roughly 20% being singletons. The starting material was peripheral blood mononuclear cells (PBMCs), obtained when the disease was refractory, from a patient treated with antithyroid drugs. The receptors stem from a female donor with Graves disease. CDR3s include the opening cysteine and the closing phenylalanine or tryptophan. Fields, in order: D gene, J gene, clone size, V gene, CDR3 protein, CDR3 DNA. A D gene is named only where the DNA matches it firmly. Size is stated for part of the rows, as once, few or many counts, or as a class when the clone is expanded.

D gene: .; J gene: TRBJ2-7; clone size: many; V gene: TRBV20-1; CDR3 protein: CSARMIVTYEQYF; CDR3 DNA: TGCAGTGCTAGGATGATCGTGACCTACGAGCAGTACTTC
D gene: TRBD2; J gene: TRBJ2-7; clone size: many; V gene: TRBV6-2/TRBV6-3; CDR3 protein: CASSSGSGINEQYF; CDR3 DNA: TGTGCCAGCAGTTCGGGGAGCGGGATCAACGAGCAGTACTTC
D gene: .; J gene: TRBJ2-4; clone size: .; V gene: TRBV20-1; CDR3 protein: CSARDQGGRKYF; CDR3 DNA: TGCAGTGCTAGAGATCAGGGTGGTCGGAAGTACTTC
D gene: .; J gene: TRBJ2-5; clone size: few; V gene: TRBV5-1; CDR3 protein: CASSLTDSGKETQYF; CDR3 DNA: TGCGCCAGCAGCTTAACCGACAGCGGAAAAGAGACCCAGTACTTC
D gene: .; J gene: TRBJ1-1; clone size: few; V gene: TRBV18; CDR3 protein: CASSPWAGTEAFF; CDR3 DNA: TGTGCCAGCTCACCATGGGCGGGGACTGAAGCTTTCTTT
D gene: .; J gene: TRBJ2-3; clone size: many; V gene: TRBV2; CDR3 protein: CASSLLRSDTQYF; CDR3 DNA: TGTGCCAGCAGCTTGTTAAGGTCAGATACGCAGTATTTT
D gene: .; J gene: TRBJ1-4; clone size: .; V gene: TRBV7-8; CDR3 protein: CASVSRGAIGKLFF; CDR3 DNA: TGTGCCAGCGTATCCCGGGGGGCGATCGGAAAACTGTTTTTT
D gene: .; J gene: TRBJ2-2; clone size: .; V gene: TRBV10-1; CDR3 protein: CASSELVGTGELFF; CDR3 DNA: TGCGCCAGCAGTGAATTGGTGGGAACCGGGGAGCTGTTTTTT
D gene: .; J gene: TRBJ1-1; clone size: many; V gene: TRBV28; CDR3 protein: CASRERRVTEAFF; CDR3 DNA: TGTGCCAGCAGGGAACGCAGGGTCACTGAAGCTTTCTTT
D gene: .; J gene: TRBJ2-7; clone size: .; V gene: TRBV18; CDR3 protein: CASSDLGNEQYF; CDR3 DNA: TGTGCCAGCTCAGATCTAGGGAACGAGCAGTACTTC
D gene: .; J gene: TRBJ1-1; clone size: many; V gene: TRBV6-1; CDR3 protein: CASSEVVRRTPNTEAFF; CDR3 DNA: TGTGCCAGCAGTGAAGTTGTTAGACGGACACCGAACACTGAAGCTTTCTTT
D gene: .; J gene: TRBJ1-1; clone size: many; V gene: TRBV11-1; CDR3 protein: CASSLGRMNTEAFF; CDR3 DNA: TGTGCCAGCAGCTTAGGACGGATGAACACTGAAGCTTTCTTT
D gene: .; J gene: TRBJ1-4; clone size: .; V gene: TRBV13; CDR3 protein: CASSTEVVGTNEKLFF; CDR3 DNA: TGTGCCAGCAGCACCGAGGTGGTGGGAACTAATGAAAAACTGTTTTTT
D gene: .; J gene: TRBJ1-2; clone size: once; V gene: TRBV7-9; CDR3 protein: CASSLMGVQNYGYTF; CDR3 DNA: TGTGCCAGCAGCTTAATGGGAGTGCAGAACTATGGCTACACCTTC
D gene: .; J gene: TRBJ1-1; clone size: few; V gene: TRBV6-1; CDR3 protein: CASSLHESTEAFF; CDR3 DNA: TGTGCCAGCAGCCTCCATGAGAGTACTGAAGCTTTCTTT
D gene: .; J gene: TRBJ2-7; clone size: many; V gene: TRBV5-1; CDR3 protein: CASRAAGGFYEQYF; CDR3 DNA: TGCGCCAGCAGAGCGGCAGGGGGGTTCTACGAGCAGTACTTC
D gene: .; J gene: TRBJ2-2; clone size: few; V gene: TRBV28; CDR3 protein: CASSLRGNSGELFF; CDR3 DNA: TGTGCCAGCAGTTTAAGGGGGAATTCCGGGGAGCTGTTTTTT